This is a list of T cell receptor beta chains from one sample in a study of cytomegalovirus exposure and HLA in healthy donors. TCRdb's table, derived via immunoSEQ multiplex PCR, lists solely in-frame clones and lacks some. Of about 120,000 clones in the sample, approximately 80% were seen once. The sequencing input was PBMCs. The receptors stem from a man in his thirties or forties in good health and CMV-seropositive. Each CDR3 is given with its conserved first and last residue. A D gene is named only where the DNA matches it firmly. Not every row has a clone size; where given, it reads once, few, many or a size class.

TRBV6-1	TRBJ1-2	NA	TRBD1	CASSEAGQGGYGYTF	TGTGCCAGCAGTGAAGCCGGACAGGGGGGCTATGGCTACACCTTC
TRBV19	TRBJ2-2	NA	TRBD1	CASSYPRDRAYAGELFF	TGTGCCAGTAGTTACCCCCGGGACAGGGCATATGCCGGGGAGCTGTTTTTT
TRBV5-1	TRBJ2-5	NA	TRBD2	CASSIRTSLETQYF	TGCGCCAGCAGCATACGGACTAGCCTGGAGACCCAGTACTTC
TRBV12-5	TRBJ1-5	NA	NA	CASGLFGGNQPQHF	TGTGCTAGTGGTTTGTTCGGGGGAAATCAGCCCCAGCATTTT
TRBV10-2	TRBJ2-7	NA	TRBD1	CASRGAGRQGEQYF	TGCGCCAGCAGGGGGGCAGGAAGACAGGGCGAGCAGTACTTC
TRBV6-1	TRBJ1-1	NA	NA	CASSRERDTEAFF	TGTGCCAGCAGTCGCGAGAGGGACACTGAAGCTTTCTTT
TRBV10-3	TRBJ1-1	NA	NA	CAISESEGTEAFF	TGTGCCATCAGTGAATCGGAGGGAACTGAAGCTTTCTTT
TRBV5-6	TRBJ1-1	NA	NA	CASSPMTSATEAFF	TGTGCCAGCAGCCCCATGACTAGTGCCACTGAAGCTTTCTTT
TRBV4-3	TRBJ2-2	once	TRBD2	CASSLAGGGRELFF	TGCGCCAGCAGCTTAGCCGGGGGAGGGAGGGAGCTGTTTTTT
TRBV4-1	TRBJ2-1	NA	TRBD1	CASSRGQSSYNEQFF	TGCGCCAGCAGCCGGGGACAGAGCTCCTACAATGAGCAGTTCTTC
TRBV4-2	TRBJ2-1	NA	TRBD2	CASSQETGGNWDEQFF	TGTGCCAGCAGCCAAGAGACCGGGGGGAATTGGGATGAGCAGTTCTTC
TRBV12-5	TRBJ2-7	NA	NA	CASGLGQQGAYEQYF	TGCGCTAGTGGTTTGGGCCAACAGGGCGCTTACGAGCAGTACTTC
TRBV18	TRBJ1-2	NA	NA	CASSTGGLSVGYGYTF	TGTGCCAGCTCAACGGGGGGTCTATCCGTTGGCTATGGCTACACCTTC
TRBV18	TRBJ1-1	NA	TRBD1	CASSPKTLTGEITEAFF	TGTGCCAGCTCACCAAAAACCCTCACAGGGGAGATCACTGAAGCTTTCTTT
TRBV19	TRBJ2-7	NA	TRBD1	CASSHLTGNPYEQYF	TGTGCCAGTAGTCACCTGACAGGGAACCCCTACGAGCAGTACTTC
TRBV2	TRBJ1-2	NA	NA	CASSGGAQGYGYTF	TGTGCCAGCAGTGGAGGTGCCCAGGGTTATGGCTACACCTTC
TRBV5-6	TRBJ1-2	NA	TRBD1	CASSSLPNTGANYGYTF	TGTGCCAGCAGCTCATTGCCTAACACAGGGGCTAACTATGGCTACACCTTC
TRBV25-1	TRBJ1-2	NA	NA	CASSGFEGDGYTF	TGTGCCAGCAGTGGTTTTGAGGGGGATGGCTACACCTTC